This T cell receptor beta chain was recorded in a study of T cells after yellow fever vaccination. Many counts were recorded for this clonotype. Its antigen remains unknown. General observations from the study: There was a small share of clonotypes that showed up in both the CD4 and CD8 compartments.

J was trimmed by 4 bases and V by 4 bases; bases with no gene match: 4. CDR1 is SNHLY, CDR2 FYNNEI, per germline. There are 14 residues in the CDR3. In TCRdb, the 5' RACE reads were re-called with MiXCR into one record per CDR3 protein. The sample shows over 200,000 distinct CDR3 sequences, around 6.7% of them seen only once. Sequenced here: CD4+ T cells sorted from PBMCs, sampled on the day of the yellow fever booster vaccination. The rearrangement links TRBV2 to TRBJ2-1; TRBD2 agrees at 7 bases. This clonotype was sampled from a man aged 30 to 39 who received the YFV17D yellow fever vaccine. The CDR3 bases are TGTGCCAGCAGTGGTGCGGGAGCTTACAATGAGCAGTTCTTC. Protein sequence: CASSGAGAYNEQFF.